The rows below give T cell receptor beta chains drawn from one sample of a study of blood T cell repertoires in COVID-19. Sequenced by immunoSEQ multiplex PCR; TCRdb stores in-frame clones only, minus some. The table records tens of thousands of clones, 80% to 90% of them present only once. Sequencing input: peripheral blood. All receptors come from a man in his sixties with acute or convalescent COVID-19. The CDR3 runs from the conserved cysteine through the conserved F or W. The order of the fields is V gene, clone size, J gene, D gene, CDR3 protein, CDR3 DNA. The D gene is left open where the match is weak. Size tells how often a clone was seen (once, few, many) or the class of an expanded clone, and some rows leave it out.

v_call: TRBV15; clone_size: .; j_call: TRBJ1-6; d_call: TRBD1; cdr3_aa: CATSRRTGGSSYNSPLHF; cdr3_nt: TGTGCCACCAGCAGACGTACAGGGGGAAGCTCCTATAATTCACCCCTCCACTTT
v_call: TRBV19; clone_size: .; j_call: TRBJ2-1; d_call: .; cdr3_aa: CASRARGLNEQFF; cdr3_nt: TGTGCCAGTAGAGCTAGGGGCCTCAATGAGCAGTTCTTC
v_call: TRBV7-2; clone_size: .; j_call: TRBJ2-7; d_call: .; cdr3_aa: CASSLVRGPSYEQYF; cdr3_nt: TGTGCCAGCAGCTTAGTAAGAGGTCCATCATACGAGCAGTACTTC
v_call: TRBV4-3; clone_size: .; j_call: TRBJ1-2; d_call: TRBD1; cdr3_aa: CASSQEDRGNGYTF; cdr3_nt: TGCGCCAGCAGCCAAGAGGACAGGGGGAATGGCTACACCTTC
v_call: TRBV2; clone_size: few; j_call: TRBJ1-5; d_call: .; cdr3_aa: CASSERGSQPQHF; cdr3_nt: TGTGCCAGCAGTGAAAGGGGATCTCAGCCCCAGCATTTT
v_call: TRBV5-8; clone_size: .; j_call: TRBJ2-5; d_call: .; cdr3_aa: CASSPGQGQETQYF; cdr3_nt: TGTGCCAGCAGCCCCGGTCAGGGCCAAGAGACCCAGTACTTC
v_call: TRBV9; clone_size: .; j_call: TRBJ1-1; d_call: .; cdr3_aa: CASSVGLGVEAFF; cdr3_nt: TGTGCCAGCAGCGTGGGACTGGGGGTTGAAGCTTTCTTT
v_call: TRBV19; clone_size: .; j_call: TRBJ2-5; d_call: TRBD2; cdr3_aa: CASSMGGSGFETQYF; cdr3_nt: TGTGCCAGTAGTATGGGCGGGAGTGGTTTTGAGACCCAGTACTTC
v_call: TRBV10-3; clone_size: .; j_call: TRBJ2-7; d_call: .; cdr3_aa: CAIRADSSYEQYF; cdr3_nt: TGTGCCATCAGGGCGGATAGCTCCTACGAGCAGTACTTC
v_call: TRBV28; clone_size: .; j_call: TRBJ1-1; d_call: .; cdr3_aa: CASRAFTEAFF; cdr3_nt: TGTGCCAGCAGGGCATTCACTGAAGCTTTCTTT
v_call: TRBV18; clone_size: few; j_call: TRBJ2-5; d_call: .; cdr3_aa: CASSPLPVGETQYF; cdr3_nt: TGTGCCAGCTCACCACTCCCCGTTGGCGAGACCCAGTACTTC
v_call: TRBV7-6; clone_size: few; j_call: TRBJ2-7; d_call: .; cdr3_aa: CASSTGPNYEQYF; cdr3_nt: TGTGCCAGCAGCACGGGTCCGAACTACGAGCAGTACTTC
v_call: TRBV7-9; clone_size: .; j_call: TRBJ1-3; d_call: .; cdr3_aa: CASSLVASGRSGNTIYF; cdr3_nt: TGTGCCAGCAGCTTAGTCGCTTCAGGCCGCTCTGGAAACACCATATATTTT
v_call: TRBV6-6; clone_size: .; j_call: TRBJ2-6; d_call: .; cdr3_aa: CASNQGVSGANVLTF; cdr3_nt: TGTGCCAGCAACCAGGGTGTCTCTGGGGCCAACGTCCTGACTTTC
v_call: TRBV5-1; clone_size: .; j_call: TRBJ2-1; d_call: TRBD2; cdr3_aa: CASSAWERGVNEQFF; cdr3_nt: TGCGCCAGCAGCGCTTGGGAGCGGGGGGTAAATGAGCAGTTCTTC
v_call: TRBV5-6; clone_size: .; j_call: TRBJ1-5; d_call: TRBD1; cdr3_aa: CASSFKQGVSNQPQHF; cdr3_nt: TGTGCCAGCAGCTTCAAACAGGGGGTTAGCAATCAGCCCCAGCATTTT
v_call: TRBV29-1; clone_size: .; j_call: TRBJ1-2; d_call: .; cdr3_aa: CSVTRGAQLGGYTF; cdr3_nt: TGCAGCGTAACCCGGGGGGCGCAGCTGGGAGGCTACACCTTC